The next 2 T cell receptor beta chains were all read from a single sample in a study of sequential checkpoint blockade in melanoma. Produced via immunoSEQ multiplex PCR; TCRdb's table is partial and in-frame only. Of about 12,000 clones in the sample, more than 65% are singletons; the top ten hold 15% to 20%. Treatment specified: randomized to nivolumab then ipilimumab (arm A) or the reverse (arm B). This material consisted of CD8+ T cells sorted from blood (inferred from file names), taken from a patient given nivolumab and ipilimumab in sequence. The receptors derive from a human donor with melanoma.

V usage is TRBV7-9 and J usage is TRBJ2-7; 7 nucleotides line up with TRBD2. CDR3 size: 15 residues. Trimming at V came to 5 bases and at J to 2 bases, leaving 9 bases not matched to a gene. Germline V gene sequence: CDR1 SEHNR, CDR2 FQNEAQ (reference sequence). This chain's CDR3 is CASSPPASGPYEQYF. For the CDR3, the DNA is TGTGCCAGCAGCCCCCCGGCTAGCGGCCCCTACGAGCAGTACTTC.

The CDR3, as DNA: TGTGCCATCAGTCTAGCTTCGGAGGGGAACGGCTACACCTTC. It specifies CAISLASEGNGYTF. This chain joins TRBV10-3 and TRBJ1-2; TRBD1 is a possible D gene (5 bases). V was clipped by 5 bases and J by 8 bases, with 18 bases between them. Germline CDR1 reads ENHRY; CDR2 reads SYGVKD. The CDR3 sequence is 14 residues long.